Reported below is one TCR beta chain. Its target is not known. Each donor was a Caucasian adult residing in Nashville, Tennessee. The data are from a study of shared clonotypes between healthy human individuals. The study, taken as a whole, reports: Incomplete sequencing of sorted subsets was indicated by rarefaction despite large depth. Only blood samples were collected, and tissue repertoires likely differ.

The protocol was immunoSEQ multiplex PCR, while the TCRdb copy is restricted to in-frame clones and leaves out a portion. Among 1.4 million to 1.5 million clones, roughly 97% were seen once, and the ten largest hold roughly 1.2%. The sequenced sample consisted of naive CD4+ T cells sorted from blood. The subset is: CD45RA+ positively selected. The source is a man aged 25-45 years in good health.

CDR3 amino acids: CASSFGLGVDQPQHF. In DNA form, the CDR3 reads TGTGCCAGCAGCTTTGGTCTGGGGGTAGATCAGCCCCAGCATTTT. The chain combines TRBV5-4 with TRBJ1-5; tentatively, D is TRBD1 (5 bases). V was trimmed by 2 bases and J by 5 bases, leaving 14 bases between them. CDR1 and CDR2 from the germline V gene are SGHNT and YYREEE (reference sequence). This CDR3 is 15 amino acids long. Filled out from reference TRBV5-4 and TRBJ1-5, the complete variable domain reads ETGVTQSPTHLIKTRGQQVTLRCSSQSGHNTVSWYQQALGQGPQFIFQYYREEENGRGNFPPRFSGLQFPNYSSELNVNALELDDSALYLCASSFGLGVDQPQHFGDGTRLSIL.